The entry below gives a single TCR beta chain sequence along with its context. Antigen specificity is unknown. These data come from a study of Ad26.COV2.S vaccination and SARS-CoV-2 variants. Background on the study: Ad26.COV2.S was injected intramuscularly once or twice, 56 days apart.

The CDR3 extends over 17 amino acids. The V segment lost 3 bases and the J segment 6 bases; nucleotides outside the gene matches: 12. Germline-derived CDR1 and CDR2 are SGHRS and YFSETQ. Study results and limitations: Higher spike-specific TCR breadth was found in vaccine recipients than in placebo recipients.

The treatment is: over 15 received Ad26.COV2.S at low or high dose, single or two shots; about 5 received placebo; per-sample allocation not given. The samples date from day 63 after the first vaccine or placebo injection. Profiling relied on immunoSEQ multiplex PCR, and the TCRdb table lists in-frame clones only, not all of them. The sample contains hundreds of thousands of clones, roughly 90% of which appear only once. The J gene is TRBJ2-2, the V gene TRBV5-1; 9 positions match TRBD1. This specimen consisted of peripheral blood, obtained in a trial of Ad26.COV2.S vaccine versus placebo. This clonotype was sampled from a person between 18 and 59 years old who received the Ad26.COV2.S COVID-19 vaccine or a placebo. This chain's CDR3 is CASSSNAQGAFSGELFF. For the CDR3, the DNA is TGCGCCAGCAGCTCCAATGCACAGGGGGCGTTCTCCGGGGAGCTGTTTTTT.